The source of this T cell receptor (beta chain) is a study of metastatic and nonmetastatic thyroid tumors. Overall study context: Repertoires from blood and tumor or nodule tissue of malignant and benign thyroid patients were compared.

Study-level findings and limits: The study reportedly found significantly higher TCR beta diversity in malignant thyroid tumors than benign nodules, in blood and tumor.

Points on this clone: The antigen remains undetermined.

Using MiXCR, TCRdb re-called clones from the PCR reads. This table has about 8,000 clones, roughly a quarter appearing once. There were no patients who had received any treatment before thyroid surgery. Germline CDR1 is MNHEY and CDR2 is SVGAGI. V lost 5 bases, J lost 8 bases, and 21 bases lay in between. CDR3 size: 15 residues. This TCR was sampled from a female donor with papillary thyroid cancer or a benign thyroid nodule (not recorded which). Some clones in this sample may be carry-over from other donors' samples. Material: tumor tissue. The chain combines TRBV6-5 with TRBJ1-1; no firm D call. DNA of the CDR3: TGTGCCAGCAGTCTACACGTGGCATTTTTCACGGAAGCTTTCTTT. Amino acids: CASSLHVAFFTEAFF.